The entry below describes one TCR beta chain. V lost 1 base, J lost 5 bases, and 5 bases stayed unmatched. Germline loops: CDR1 DFQATT, CDR2 SNEGSKA (reference sequence). CDR3 size: 14 residues. MiXCR, run by TCRdb on the RT-PCR reads, gives a single entry per CDR3 protein. The table includes about 680,000 distinct CDR3 sequences, 14% detected once. The source is a female donor in good health, serving as a healthy control. The source material was memory CD4+ T cells from blood. The chain joins TRBV20-1 to TRBJ2-3, with 8 bases fitting TRBD2. CDR3 amino acids: CSARVNGRVDTQYF. The DNA of the CDR3 is TGCAGTGCTAGAGTAAACGGGAGGGTAGATACGCAGTATTTT.